Presented here are 32 T cell receptor beta chains from one specimen sequenced in a study of blood T cell repertoires in COVID-19 (dated by TCRdb to between 2020 and 2021). The method behind the library was the immunoSEQ multiplex PCR assay. TCRdb limited this immuneACCESS table to in-frame rearrangements with V and J called. A share of clones is missing; checked studies link under half to unresolved V genes, and the rest is unexplained. The sample data list 70,000 to 95,000 clones, and 75% to 85% of these were observed just once. Roughly 20% of the sample comes from the top ten. The sequenced material came from peripheral blood. The source is an older woman with acute or convalescent COVID-19.

The chain carries TRBV6-1 and TRBJ1-5, with a tentative D call TRBD1 (5 bases). The V and J ends lost 3 bases and 0 bases respectively, with 15 bases between them. The CDR3 extends over 17 amino acids. Germline-derived CDR1 and CDR2 are MNHNS and SASEGT. CDR3 region: CASSDPTVIYSNQPQHF. The CDR3 bases are TGTGCCAGCAGTGATCCGACAGTCATCTATAGCAATCAGCCCCAGCATTTT.

The chain links TRBV28 to TRBJ1-6, with 7 bases identical to TRBD1. J was trimmed by 9 bases and V by 5 bases; bases with no gene match: 1. CDR3 length: 12 amino acids. Looked up from germline, CDR1 is MDHEN and CDR2 is SYDVKM. The CDR3 DNA is TGTGCCAGCAGTGACAGGGTTTCACCCCTCCACTTT. It translates to CASSDRVSPLHF.

V gene TRBV23-1 combines with J gene TRBJ2-4; possible D gene TRBD2, 6 bases. TRBV23-1 is given ORF status, its function remaining uncertain. Trimming took off 10 bases at V and 7 bases at J, with 11 bases between the two ends. The CDR3 spans 11 residues. The CDR3 is CATLRGNIQYF. In DNA form, the CDR3 reads TGCGCCACCCTCCGGGGGAACATTCAGTACTTC.

The chain carries TRBV7-9 and TRBJ1-3; TRBD1 matches at 7 bases. V lost 4 bases and J lost 3; bases outside the gene matches: 12. The CDR3 covers 17 residues. Germline-derived CDR1 and CDR2 are SEHNR and FQNEAQ (reference sequence). CDR3 region: CASSWQTYRGGGNTIYF. CDR3 bases: TGTGCCAGCAGCTGGCAGACCTACAGGGGAGGTGGAAACACCATATATTTT.

The chain has TRBV6-5 and TRBJ1-5, with a tentative D call TRBD1 (5 bases). This CDR3 is 13 amino acids long. The V end lost 7 bases, the J end lost 3 bases, and 10 bases lay between the germline ends. Looked up from germline, CDR1 is MNHEY and CDR2 is SVGAGI. The CDR3 DNA is TGTGCCAGCACTCCGACAGTCAATCAGCCCCAGCATTTT. Its translation is CASTPTVNQPQHF.

The V and J genes are TRBV5-1 and TRBJ1-1; D unclear. Germline values: CDR1 SGHRS, CDR2 YFSETQ. Trimming pared 4 bases from V and 5 bases from J, leaving 12 bases between. The CDR3 contains 13 residues. Here the CDR3 DNA reads TGCGCCAGCAGCCCTAGCGGGGAAACTGAAGCTTTCTTT. The encoded protein is CASSPSGETEAFF.

This clone came up once. The V and J genes are TRBV6-5 and TRBJ1-4; D possibly corresponds to TRBD1 (6 bases). The CDR3 runs to 13 residues. Trimming took 7 bases from V and 7 from J, leaving 13 bases between them. Germline lookup yields CDR1 MNHEY and CDR2 SVGAGI. The CDR3 loop reads CASTTQTGEKLFF. The CDR3 DNA reads as TGTGCCAGCACGACCCAGACAGGTGAAAAACTGTTTTTT.

The chain carries TRBV5-1 and TRBJ2-1; 12 bases agree with TRBD2. CDR1 and CDR2 (germline): SGHRS, YFSETQ. Trimming took 2 bases from V and 0 from J; bases not matched to a gene: 6. This CDR3 comprises 18 residues. The CDR3 is CASSLTSGRTSSYNEQFF. The CDR3, as DNA: TGCGCCAGCAGCTTAACTAGCGGGAGGACGAGCTCCTACAATGAGCAGTTCTTC.

V usage is TRBV29-1 and J usage is TRBJ1-2, with D hard to call. Germline V CDR1 and CDR2: SQVTM, ANQGSEA. The V gene lost 5 bases and the J gene lost 6 bases, with 13 bases spanning the gap. This CDR3 comprises 12 residues. CDR3 region: CSVWRNRDGYTF. CDR3 coding DNA: TGCAGCGTTTGGCGGAATCGGGATGGCTACACCTTC.

The chain uses TRBV3-1 (or the pseudogene TRBV3-2) and TRBJ1-2; D not certain. This CDR3 region has 14 residues. V shed 3 bases and J shed 4 bases, with 12 bases lying between them. In germline, CDR1 is LGHDT, CDR2 YNNKEL (reference sequence). CDR3 amino acids: CASSQRQILYGYTF. The CDR3 DNA sequence: TGTGCCAGCAGCCAGCGGCAGATTCTCTATGGCTACACCTTC.

The chain couples TRBV27 to TRBJ1-3, with TRBD1 as a possible D gene (6 bases). The length of the CDR3 is 14 residues. Trimming removed 6 bases at V and 4 bases at J, with 13 bases between. The germline V gene has CDR1 MNHEY and CDR2 SMNVEV (reference sequence). The DNA for the CDR3 is TGTGCCAGCAGCCTAGGGGGACCCGGAAACACCATATATTTT. Its translation is CASSLGGPGNTIYF.

This sequence joins TRBV18 and TRBJ2-7, with TRBD1 identical over 8 bases. The CDR3 runs to 13 residues. Germline V gene lookup returns CDR1 KGHSH and CDR2 LQKENI. Germline trimming cut 6 bases from V and 3 bases from J; bases unmatched to any gene: 4. The CDR3 DNA is TGTGCCAGCTCCTGGGACAGGCTCTACGAGCAGTACTTC. It codes for CASSWDRLYEQYF.

The rearrangement joins TRBV12-5 to TRBJ1-1; no reliable D call. CDR1 LGHNT and CDR2 FRNRAP come from the germline V gene. V lost 2 bases to trimming and J lost 6 bases, with 13 bases between them. CDR3 length equals 14 residues. The CDR3 sequence is CASGLQGEVAEAFF. The CDR3 region has the DNA TGTGCTAGTGGTTTGCAAGGAGAGGTGGCTGAAGCTTTCTTT.

The chain couples TRBV5-1 to TRBJ2-4, with D possibly TRBD1 on 7 matching bases. The germline gives CDR1 SGHRS, CDR2 YFSETQ. The CDR3 spans 20 residues. V dropped 0 bases and J dropped 1 base, with 23 bases sitting between them. The chain's CDR3 is CASSLGREAWQGGAKNIQYF. The CDR3 region has the DNA TGCGCCAGCAGCTTGGGGAGGGAGGCCTGGCAGGGGGGCGCCAAAAACATTCAGTACTTC.

V is TRBV30 and J is TRBJ1-2; 7 bases fit TRBD1. CDR3 length: 15 residues. The germline CDR1 and CDR2 sequences are GTSNPN and SVGIG (reference sequence). Trimming removed 3 bases from V and 5 bases from J; junction bases left unmatched: 12. The CDR3 region has the DNA TGTGCCTGGAGCGCATGGGACAGCAGGACATATGGCTACACCTTC. Translation: CAWSAWDSRTYGYTF. The complete variable domain, with remaining parts taken from reference TRBV30 and TRBJ1-2, reads SQTIHQWPATLVQPVGSPLSLECTVEGTSNPNLYWYRQAAGRGLQLLFYSVGIGQISSEVPQNLSASRPQDRQFILSSKKLLLSDSGFYLCAWSAWDSRTYGYTFGSGTRLTVV.

The chain couples TRBV3-1 (or the pseudogene TRBV3-2) to TRBJ1-3, with TRBD1 matching over 7 bases. The V gene's germline CDR1 is LGHDT and CDR2 YNNKEL (reference sequence). Trimming took 4 bases from V and 4 from J; bases not matched to a gene: 7. This CDR3 spans 15 amino acids. The CDR3 DNA sequence: TGTGCCAGCAGCCTGAACAGGGGAATGGGAAACACCATATATTTT. Translated, it gives CASSLNRGMGNTIYF.

This chain connects TRBV12-3 or TRBV12-4 to TRBJ1-2; 9 nucleotides match TRBD1. J gave up 8 bases and V 7 bases, and 8 bases lay outside the gene matches. The CDR3 runs to 13 residues. The CDR3 region is CASTRDRVKGYTF. The CDR3 region has the DNA TGTGCCAGCACCCGGGACAGGGTGAAGGGCTACACCTTC.

The chain joins TRBV9 to TRBJ2-2; 9 positions match TRBD2. The CDR3 has 16 amino acids. CDR1 is SGDLS and CDR2 is YYNGEE in the germline V gene. Losses at the gene ends were 3 bases for V and 7 bases for J; bases not matched to a gene: 10. The CDR3 loop is CASSGGTSSRGGELFF. CDR3 DNA: TGTGCCAGCAGCGGGGGGACTAGCTCTCGGGGCGGGGAGCTGTTTTTT.

The count of this clone is one. The V and J genes are TRBV29-1 and TRBJ1-1, with D possibly TRBD1 on 6 matching bases. Germline V lookup: CDR1 SQVTM, CDR2 ANQGSEA. There are 14 residues in the CDR3. Trimming shortened V by 5 bases and J by 5 bases, and 18 bases separated the two germline ends. In DNA, the CDR3 is TGCAGCGTTAGGAGGACAGATATGGGGACTGAAGCTTTCTTT. As protein: CSVRRTDMGTEAFF. The variable domain in full, with the rest retrieved from reference TRBV29-1 and TRBJ1-1, is SAVISQKPSRDICQRGTSLTIQCQVDSQVTMMFWYRQQPGQSLTLIATANQGSEATYESGFVIDKFPISRPNLTFSTLTVSNMSPEDSSIYLCSVRRTDMGTEAFFGQGTRLTVV.

This clone was seen just once. This rearrangement joins TRBV28 to TRBJ2-4, with D unclear. The germline V gene encodes CDR1 MDHEN and CDR2 SYDVKM. The CDR3 is 13 amino acids. The V and J ends lost 7 bases and 4 bases respectively, with 11 bases between them. CDR3: CASTSGGKNIQYF. The CDR3 DNA is TGTGCCAGCACCTCTGGCGGTAAAAACATTCAGTACTTC.

The genes are TRBV7-9 and TRBJ2-5; 8 positions agree with TRBD1. Losses at the gene ends were 2 bases for V and 8 bases for J; bases not matched to a gene: 13. Germline V CDR1 and CDR2: SEHNR, FQNEAQ (reference sequence). The CDR3 contains 16 residues. The CDR3 here is CASSLPPGQDVGTQYF. The CDR3 DNA is TGTGCCAGCAGCTTACCCCCGGGACAGGATGTTGGTACCCAGTACTTC. Together with reference TRBV7-9 and TRBJ2-5, the CDR3 gives the full variable domain: DTGVSQNPRHKITKRGQNVTFRCDPISEHNRLYWYRQTLGQGPEFLTYFQNEAQLEKSRLLSDRFSAERPKGSFSTLEIQRTEQGDSAMYLCASSLPPGQDVGTQYFGPGTRLLVL.

The rearrangement uses TRBV7-3 and TRBJ2-5; TRBD2 agrees at 7 bases. This CDR3 is built from 15 residues. Germline CDR1 and CDR2: SGHTA and FQGTGA. V lost 5 bases to trimming and J lost 5 bases; unmatched junction nucleotides: 11. This chain's CDR3 is CASSPSGAGGETQYF. The DNA for the CDR3 is TGTGCCAGCAGCCCATCTGGGGCCGGGGGGGAGACCCAGTACTTC.

V usage is TRBV3-1 (or the pseudogene TRBV3-2) and J usage is TRBJ2-7, with 10 positions matching TRBD2. V gave up 5 bases and J gave up 2 bases; unmatched junction bases: 3. The CDR3 is 14 amino acids. CDR1 is LGHDT and CDR2 is YNNKEL in the germline V gene (reference sequence). CDR3 DNA sequence: TGTGCCAGCAGCAGGGGACTAGCGACCTACGAGCAGTACTTC. Translated: CASSRGLATYEQYF.

J is TRBJ1-3 and V is TRBV5-1, with D perhaps TRBD1 (6 bases). Germline assignment: CDR1 SGHRS and CDR2 YFSETQ. The CDR3 runs 15 residues. V lost 10 bases, J lost 0 bases, and 17 bases lay in between. The CDR3: CAPRGGFSSGNTIYF. CDR3 DNA: TGCGCCCCGAGGGGGGGGTTCAGCTCTGGAAACACCATATATTTT.

The chain recombines TRBV6-5 with TRBJ2-1, with 9 nucleotides matching TRBD2. The CDR3 is made up of 16 amino acids. J was trimmed by 2 bases and V by 4 bases; bases with no gene match: 6. CDR1 and CDR2 (germline): MNHEY, SVGAGI. CDR3 residues: CASSLRSGRPYNEQFF. The CDR3 nucleotides read TGTGCCAGCAGTTTACGTAGCGGGAGACCCTACAATGAGCAGTTCTTC.

The V and J genes are TRBV2 and TRBJ1-6; D not resolved. The V end was cut by 5 bases, the J end by 4 bases, with 12 bases between. The CDR3 length is 15 residues. Per germline, CDR1 SNHLY and CDR2 FYNNEI. This CDR3 is CASSLITEYNSPLHF. The DNA of the CDR3 is TGTGCCAGCAGTCTGATAACAGAATATAATTCACCCCTCCACTTT.

The chain uses TRBV18 and TRBJ1-5, with D possibly matching TRBD1 (5 bases). With 4 bases removed from V and 5 bases from J, the gap between germline ends came to 9 bases. The length of the CDR3 is 13 residues. CDR1 and CDR2 (germline): KGHSH, LQKENI. CDR3 amino acids: CASSHSRDQPQHF. The CDR3 DNA reads as TGTGCCAGCTCACACTCCAGGGATCAGCCCCAGCATTTT.

J is TRBJ1-2 and V is TRBV29-1; 12 nucleotides align to TRBD1. The trim removed 3 bases at V and 8 bases at J, leaving 7 bases unmatched. The CDR3 contains 14 residues. CDR1 is SQVTM, CDR2 ANQGSEA, per germline. CDR3 DNA sequence: TGCAGCGTTGACTCCGGGACAGGGGGCAGGGGCTACACCTTC. This gives the protein CSVDSGTGGRGYTF.

The chain combines TRBV10-3 with TRBJ1-6; 9 nucleotides match TRBD1. CDR1 and CDR2 from the germline V gene are ENHRY and SYGVKD. The CDR3 sequence is 15 residues long. V trimming: 3 bases; J trimming: 9 bases; junction bases outside the gene matches: 6. The CDR3 reads CAISDTGGASSPLHF. Here the CDR3 DNA reads TGTGCCATCAGTGATACAGGGGGCGCTTCTTCACCCCTCCACTTT.

The V gene is TRBV7-9, the J gene TRBJ2-1, with TRBD2 matching over 10 bases. Germline V gene sequence: CDR1 SEHNR, CDR2 FQNEAQ (reference sequence). The CDR3 is 16 residues long. Trimming cost V 1 base and J 9 bases; bases outside gene matches: 9. The CDR3 nucleotides are TGTGCCAGCAGCTTAGGGACTAGCGGAAGTCGGGGTGAGCAGTTCTTC. This gives the protein CASSLGTSGSRGEQFF.

This chain connects TRBV3-1 (or the pseudogene TRBV3-2) to TRBJ2-2; 7 positions agree with TRBD1. The V segment lost 4 bases and the J segment 5 bases; nucleotides outside the gene matches: 16. The germline CDR1 and CDR2 sequences are LGHDT and YNNKEL (reference sequence). The CDR3 is made up of 18 amino acids. The CDR3 DNA follows: TGTGCCAGCAGCCCAACCCCGGGACAGAGAATAGGGACCGGGGAGCTGTTTTTT. This codes for CASSPTPGQRIGTGELFF.

The chain has TRBV30 and TRBJ1-5; D is perhaps TRBD1 (5 bases). The germline V and J ends were trimmed by 2 bases and 3 bases, with 8 bases remaining between them. CDR3 length: 13 amino acids. From germline, CDR1 is GTSNPN and CDR2 SVGIG (reference sequence). DNA of the CDR3: TGTGCCTGGAGTTACAGGCCCAATCAGCCCCAGCATTTT. It yields the protein CAWSYRPNQPQHF.